This T cell receptor (beta chain) was captured in a study of cytomegalovirus exposure and HLA in healthy donors (dated by TCRdb to about 2017). With respect to the entire study: An earlier analysis of some 620 of the donors reported 250 to 300 Gb of sequence data and 117 million unique TCR beta sequences obtained from 180 million or so T cells. An early release covering about 600 HLA-typed donors comprised about 300 gigabases of sequencing data and tens of millions of unique TCR sequences. Among the approximately 420 genotyped donors, approximately 81% belonged to the genetic ancestry cluster associated with self-reported Caucasian donors. The study aimed to test whether signatures of past pathogen exposure could be identified by cataloging public T cell receptors. Using immunosequencing, the study profiled T cell repertoires from 550 to 750 subjects and related those repertoires to cytomegalovirus serostatus. Along with the roughly 700-subject first cohort, a separate validation cohort of 120 different subjects was used. The study combined high-throughput TCR immunosequencing, statistical association of individual TCRs with disease status, and machine learning to predict cytomegalovirus infection status. In a later analysis, previously published TCR beta repertoires from some 640 donors were re-analyzed and high-resolution HLA genotyping was added so that TCR occurrence patterns could be studied. Rather than drawing on any new phenotypic data, the later analysis identified candidate immune exposures from TCR beta sequences and the way those sequences occurred across donors. An earlier analysis of approximately 500 of the donors applied high-throughput TCR beta sequencing to assess whether each TCR beta V gene segment acted as functional or pseudogenic. Donor age, sex, ethnicity and CMV serostatus were compiled alongside the repertoire data. A later genetic analysis took genome-wide SNP genotypes for about 55% of the 666 donors and used that subset as a discovery cohort. Every discovery cohort repertoire had been produced on one sequencing platform. HLA typing covered class I and class II loci at four-digit resolution. The number of donors typed differed by locus, with about 620-630 for A, B, C, DRB1 and DQB1, 522 for DQA1, nearly 610 for DPA1, and over 400 for DPB1. Roughly five DR-DQ haplotypes were handled as single units for association and clustering, since linkage in the cohort was strong. Among around 400 genotyped donors of the cohort, an average of roughly 240,000 unique TCR beta nucleotide sequences were sequenced per donor, around a sixth of them non-productive.

Library creation used the immunoSEQ multiplex PCR assay. For the multiplex PCR, a mixture combining 60 forward primers for TCR Vbeta segments and 13 reverse primers for TCR Jbeta segments was used. A multiplex PCR assay on genomic DNA amplified the CDR3 region of rearranged TCR beta genes. Amplified TCR beta libraries were sequenced as 87-base-pair reads on the Illumina HiSeq System. The paper's processing steps were these. Across the 700 or so repertoires, a later analysis counted approximately 83 million unique TCR beta chains, about 10 million of which were shared by at least two donors. Raw reads were error-corrected and collapsed into unique sequences with a nearest-neighbor algorithm that merged closely related sequences to remove PCR and sequencing errors. To assign V, D and J gene segments, CDR3 sequences were aligned to IMGT reference sequences. For a sequence to be retained, a match of at least six nucleotides was required to both a V gene segment and a J gene segment. A rearrangement counted as productive if the CDR3 had no stop codons and remained in frame with V and J, and every other rearrangement counted as non-productive. CDR3 was defined according to IMGT convention as the region running from the second conserved V-encoded cysteine to the conserved J-encoded phenylalanine. Sequences without an unambiguous match to a single V gene segment were excluded from the earlier analysis of almost 600 of the donors. An earlier analysis of fewer than 750 of the donors classified V segments as functional when productive rearrangements were above 56.7% and as segregating when the standard deviation between donors was above 5%. A statistical classification framework was built for diagnosing cytomegalovirus status from the catalog of TCR beta chain sequences. A later analysis assigned V and J genes by comparing TCR nucleotide sequences with IMGT/GENE-DB human TR gene sequences. A later analysis assigned CDR3 sequences and most-parsimonious VDJ recombination scenarios with the TCRdist pipeline. In a later analysis, each TCR beta chain was defined by its CDR3 amino acid sequence together with its V-gene family, and reads without a unique V-gene family were excluded. In a later analysis, nearly 600 highly shared, low-generation-probability nucleotide sequences were removed to address suspected cross-contamination and a sequencing artifact. In a later analysis, a clonal expansion index for each public chain was calculated from normalized within-repertoire ranks of inferred template counts. In a later analysis, generation probabilities were computed using a VDJ recombination model fitted to out-of-frame rearrangements, and the results were checked against IGoR. Hypergeometric tests were used in a later analysis to score TCR-TCR, TCR-HLA and TCR-CMV co-occurrence, with a repertoire-size bias correction applied to the TCR pairs. In a later analysis, false discovery rates were estimated by permuting HLA or CMV assignments 20 times. A later analysis grouped co-occurring TCRs with DBSCAN, adding TCRdist sequence similarity when clustering within HLA-allele-positive subsets. For co-occurrence clustering, repertoires with fewer than 30,000 or more than 120,000 public chains were excluded, along with five repertoires with anomalous nucleotide sharing. TCRdb mirrors the immuneACCESS table, restricted to in-frame sequences. Some clones are absent from its copies; in checked studies, under half trace to an unresolved V gene, and the reason for the others is unknown. Clone size and V and J calls were adopted from that table, with D and trimming inferred from the DNA. The sample includes some 140,000 clones, with under 85% observed a single time. The ten biggest clones cover roughly 2.8% of the sample.

The research as a whole found: In the study, around 150 TCR beta chains were listed as associated with cytomegalovirus. In both the original and validation cohorts, the classifier was reported to diagnose cytomegalovirus status with high specificity and sensitivity. The cohort was sequenced for TCR beta chains only, and without alpha or paired-chain data the features that could be detected were limited. A cluster of highly shared sequence variants was judged likely to be a technical artifact of the sequencing pipeline. Several of the top co-occurrence clusters appeared to be linked to parvovirus B19, influenza, CMV and Epstein-Barr virus, according to a later analysis. Broadly in line with IMGT annotations, most TCR beta V segments showed up in productive rearrangements about 90% or about 30% of the time in an earlier analysis of 587 of the donors. A further reported finding was that TCR beta sequences accurately predicted the HLA-A and HLA-B alleles for most subjects in the first cohort. A later analysis found that most CMV-associated TCR beta chains appeared HLA-restricted, with HLA associations seemingly driven largely by CMV exposure. In a later genetic analysis, fewer N-insertions in productive TCRs were reported among donors in an Asian-associated ancestry cluster than the roughly 670-donor mean. When HLA alleles, especially DR and DQ, strongly co-occurred, TCR associations were difficult to assign to individual alleles. Roughly uniform sequencing depth across donors was assumed in presence/absence analyses, although this assumption may not hold. The 87-base-pair reads could not distinguish some IMGT-functional V segments, including TRBV6-2 and TRBV6-3, so those segments were excluded. In a later analysis, HLA-associated TCR beta chains showed more clonal expansion and lower generation probabilities than non-associated chains that were equally common. In a later analysis, the rate of TCR association differed among HLA loci, with DRB1 alleles having the most associated TCRs and HLA-C alleles having the fewest. Immune exposure information for the cohort was limited to CMV serostatus. Because HLA typing was missing for some donors at each locus, association tests included only the typed subset. Specific HLA alleles were associated with around 18,000 TCR beta sequences at a false discovery rate of 0.05 in a later analysis. Across donors, most TCR sequences were observed very rarely, whereas some public TCRs were present in many individuals. Seventeen rarely observed V segments, including chromosome 9 orphons, were excluded from the earlier analysis of about 610 of the donors because counts were too low. It was suggested by the authors that the approach could potentially be generalized to other disease states and immunological phenotypes. V-gene and J-gene trimming of TCR beta chains was associated with a missense DCLRE1C variant in a later genetic analysis, and the association was replicated in an independent cohort. In vitro tests confirmed that a few of the cytomegalovirus-associated TCR beta chains recognize cytomegalovirus antigens. Linkage disequilibrium might explain the correlated functional status among segregating V segments, but an unknown experimental factor could not be ruled out.

The cohort was made up of approximately 670 healthy bone marrow donors. All cohort members were sampled while nominally healthy, although unrecorded immune exposures were likely present. The donor was CMV seronegative and was included in the group of several hundred seronegative cohort members. Every donor gave a peripheral blood sample, and the peripheral blood mononuclear cells from that sample were used for TCR beta sequencing. Genomic DNA extraction from the blood cell samples was performed with the Qiagen DNeasy Blood Extraction Kit. Points on this clone: The antigen it binds to is not known. No base quality values were provided; no much bigger clone lies one nucleotide off.

Trimming removed 5 bases from V and 7 bases from J, leaving 15 bases between the germline ends. CDR1 and CDR2 were assigned from the germline V gene (reference sequence) as LNHDA and SQIVND. From cysteine to phenylalanine, the CDR3 is 14 amino acids long. Only CDR3 DNA is held: 42 bases, read in frame from base 1. The receptor was derived from a man aged 18-30 years in good health and CMV-seronegative. The rearrangement combines TRBV19 with TRBJ1-5; the D segment could be TRBD1, given 6 matching bases. Specimen: PBMCs. The CDR3 protein: CASSFAGGGQPQHF. The DNA sequence is as follows: TGTGCCAGTAGTTTTGCTGGGGGCGGGCAGCCCCAGCATTTT.